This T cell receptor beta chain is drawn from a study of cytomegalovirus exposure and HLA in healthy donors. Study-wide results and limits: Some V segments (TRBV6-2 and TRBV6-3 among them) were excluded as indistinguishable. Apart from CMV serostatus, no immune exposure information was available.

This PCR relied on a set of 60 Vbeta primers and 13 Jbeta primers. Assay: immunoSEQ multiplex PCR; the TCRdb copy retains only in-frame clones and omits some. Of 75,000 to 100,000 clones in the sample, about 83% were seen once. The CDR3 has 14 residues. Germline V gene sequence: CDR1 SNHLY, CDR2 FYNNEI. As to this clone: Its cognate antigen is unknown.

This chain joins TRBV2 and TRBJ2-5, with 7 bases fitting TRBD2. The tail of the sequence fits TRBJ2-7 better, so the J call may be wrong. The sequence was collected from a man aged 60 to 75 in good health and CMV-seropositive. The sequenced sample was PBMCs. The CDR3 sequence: CASSGIGTNYEQYF. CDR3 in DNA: TGTGCCAGCAGTGGCATAGGGACTAACTACGAGCAGTACTTC.